This TCR beta chain was identified during a study of neurological immune-mediated disorders (dated by TCRdb to the late 2010s). Study-wide context: Of the approximately 34 multiple sclerosis patients, some 30 had relapsing-remitting MS and 3 had secondary progressive MS. Alongside PBMC samples, the set of about 100 TCR-beta libraries contained longitudinal samples, technical triplicates, and paired CD4+ and CD8+ T-cell subsets that had been sorted. The cohort included approximately 70 subjects: some 14 with HAM/TSP, around 34 with multiple sclerosis, and some 20 healthy controls. Using UMI-based sequencing, the study compared peripheral blood TCR-beta repertoires from patients with HTLV-I-associated myelopathy (HAM/TSP), patients with multiple sclerosis, and healthy controls.

With regard to this clonotype: The antigen it binds to is not known. This may stem from a read error, because a much larger clone lies one nucleotide away.

For unsorted PBMC libraries, 2 million PBMCs were used after storage in RNAlater at -80 degrees C until RNA extraction. The multiple sclerosis patients were enrolled in a US clinical protocol that used magnetic resonance imaging to evaluate disease progression. Peripheral blood underwent Ficoll-Hypaque density gradient centrifugation to isolate PBMCs, which were then cryopreserved in liquid nitrogen. General conclusions and limits of the study: No identical CDR3 amino acid sequences were shared among expanded clones across subjects, suggesting private TCR-beta repertoires in all groups. Phylogenetic analysis grouped repertoires from 18 of 34 MS patients into a cluster of related CDR3 sequences, suggesting a possible repertoire-level signature. No association of the MS cluster with clinical or MRI features was observed, and the need for larger cohorts was stated by the authors. TCR clonal expansion was greatest in HAM/TSP patients and smallest in MS patients, who ranked below even healthy controls.

cDNA was synthesized by template-switch 5'RACE using a primer carrying a 10-nucleotide random unique molecular identifier by which each TCR transcript was tagged. Every sequencing run yielded over 190 million TCR-beta sequences covering 15-18 subjects. The RNeasy kit was used for extraction of total RNA. The KAPA Real-time Library Amplification kit was used to amplify TCR-beta VDJ regions with primers targeting the TCR constant region and the 5'RACE anchor. A first PCR added sample indexes and Illumina adaptors, and a second PCR then raised library yield. The roughly 650 bp TCR product was size-selected on a 2% E-gel SizeSelection system after Ampure bead purification. Before pooling, library quality was checked on a Bioanalyzer, concentration was measured with Qubit, and libraries were quantified with the Kapa Library Quantification kit. An Illumina HiSeq 2500 sequenced the libraries paired-end 2 x 150 bp. To increase sequence diversity, roughly 23-30% phiX was spiked into each library pool. Concerning the study's data processing: Quality-filtered reads were processed with the UMI-based MiGEC pipeline, and over 75% of raw TCR sequences were removed by the MiGEC pipeline during error correction. VDJ genes were aligned to IMGT germline references, and each clonotype was defined by a unique CDR3 amino acid sequence together with V-J genes. Clonal expansion, Shannon diversity and CDR3 relatedness (CalcPairwiseDistances, ClusterSamples) were evaluated with VDJtools, and phylogenetic trees were built with CLCbio workbench. Expanded clones were defined as having at least 8 unique UMIs, based on coefficient-of-variation modelling across technical triplicates. In TCRdb, the public reads were trimmed at Q25 with fastp and aligned with MiXCR, with productive beta chains retained. Every entry covers one CDR3 protein and lists the most common genes and DNA from its rows. The V and J calls shown here were made by TCRdb, not taken from the authors' results. This sample is represented by some 83,000 distinct CDR3 sequences; approximately 2.8% of them were singletons. 0.9% to 1.4% of the sample rests with the top ten.

In the germline V gene, CDR1 corresponds to MGHDK and CDR2 to SYGVNS. The CDR3 covers 11 residues, taking in both the cysteine and the phenylalanine. CDR3 DNA is the only sequence kept; it has 33 bases, read in frame from the first base. The receptor chain draws on TRBV25-1 and TRBJ2-7, with the identity of the D gene unclear. This TCR came from a woman aged 25 to 39 with multiple sclerosis. Sequencing was performed on PBMCs. This receptor has the CDR3 CDSSELYEQYF. The DNA sequence is as follows: TGTGACAGCAGTGAGCTCTACGAGCAGTACTTC.